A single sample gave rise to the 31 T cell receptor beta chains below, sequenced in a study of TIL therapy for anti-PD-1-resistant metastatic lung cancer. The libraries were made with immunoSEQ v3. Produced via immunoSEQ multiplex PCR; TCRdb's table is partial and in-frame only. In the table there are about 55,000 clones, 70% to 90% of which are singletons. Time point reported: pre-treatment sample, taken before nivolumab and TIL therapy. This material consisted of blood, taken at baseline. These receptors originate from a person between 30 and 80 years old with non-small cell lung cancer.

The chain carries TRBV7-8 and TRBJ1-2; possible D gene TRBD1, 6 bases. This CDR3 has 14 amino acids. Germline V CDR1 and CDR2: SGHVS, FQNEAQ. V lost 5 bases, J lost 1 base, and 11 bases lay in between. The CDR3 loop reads CASSLGQRNYGYTF. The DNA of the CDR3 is TGTGCCAGCAGCCTCGGACAGCGTAACTATGGCTACACCTTC.

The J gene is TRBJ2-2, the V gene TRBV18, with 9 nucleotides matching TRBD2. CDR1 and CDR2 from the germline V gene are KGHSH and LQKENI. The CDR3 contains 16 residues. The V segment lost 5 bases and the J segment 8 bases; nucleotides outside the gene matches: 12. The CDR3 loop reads CASSNGLARDGGELFF. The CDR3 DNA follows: TGTGCCAGCTCAAATGGACTAGCGCGAGACGGGGGGGAGCTGTTTTTT.

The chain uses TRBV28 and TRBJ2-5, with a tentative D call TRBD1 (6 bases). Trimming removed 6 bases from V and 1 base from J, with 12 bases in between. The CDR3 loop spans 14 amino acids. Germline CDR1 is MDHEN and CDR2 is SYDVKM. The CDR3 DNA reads TGTGCCAGCAGCTCAGGACAGATCCAAGAGACCCAGTACTTC. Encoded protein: CASSSGQIQETQYF.

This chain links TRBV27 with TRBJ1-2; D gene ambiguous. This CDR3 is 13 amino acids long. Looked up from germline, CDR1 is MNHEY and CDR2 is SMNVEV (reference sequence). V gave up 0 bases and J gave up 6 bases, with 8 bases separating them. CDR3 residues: CASSLSFYDGYTF. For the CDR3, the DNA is TGTGCCAGCAGTTTATCCTTTTACGATGGCTACACCTTC.

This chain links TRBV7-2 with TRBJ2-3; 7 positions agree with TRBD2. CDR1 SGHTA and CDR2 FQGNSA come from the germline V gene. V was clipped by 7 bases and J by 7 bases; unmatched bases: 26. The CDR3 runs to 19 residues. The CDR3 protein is CASTPPSRVGTIEGNTQYF. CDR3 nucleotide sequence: TGTGCCAGCACGCCCCCTTCTCGAGTGGGGACTATTGAGGGGAATACGCAGTATTTT.

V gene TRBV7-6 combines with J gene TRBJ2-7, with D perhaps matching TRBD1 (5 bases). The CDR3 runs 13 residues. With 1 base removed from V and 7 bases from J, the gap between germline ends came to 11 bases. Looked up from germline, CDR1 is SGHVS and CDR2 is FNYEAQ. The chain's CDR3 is CASSLGPGKEQYF. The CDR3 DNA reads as TGTGCCAGCAGCTTAGGGCCAGGGAAGGAGCAGTACTTC.

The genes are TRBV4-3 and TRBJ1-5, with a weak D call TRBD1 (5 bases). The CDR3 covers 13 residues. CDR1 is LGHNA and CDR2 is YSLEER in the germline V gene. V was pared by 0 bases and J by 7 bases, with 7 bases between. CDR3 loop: CASSQEGGQPQHF. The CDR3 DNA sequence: TGCGCCAGCAGCCAAGAGGGGGGACAGCCCCAGCATTTT.

The CDR3 DNA sequence: TGCAGCGCGATGGGGGGCTACGAGCAGTACTTC. Residues: CSAMGGYEQYF. The V and J genes are TRBV29-1 and TRBJ2-7; TRBD2 might be the D (6 bases). This CDR3 is built from 11 residues. Germline-derived CDR1 and CDR2 are SQVTM and ANQGSEA. Trimming pared 7 bases from V and 3 bases from J, leaving 10 bases between.

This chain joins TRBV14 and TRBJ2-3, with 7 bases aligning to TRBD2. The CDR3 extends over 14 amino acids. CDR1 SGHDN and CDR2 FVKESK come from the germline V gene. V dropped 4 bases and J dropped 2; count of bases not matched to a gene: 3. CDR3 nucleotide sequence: TGTGCCAGCAGCCCCGGGACTAACACAGATACGCAGTATTTT. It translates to CASSPGTNTDTQYF. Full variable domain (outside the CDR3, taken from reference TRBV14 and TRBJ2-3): EAGVTQFPSHSVIEKGQTVTLRCDPISGHDNLYWYRRVMGKEIKFLLHFVKESKQDESGMPNNRFLAERTGGTYSTLKVQPAELEDSGVYFCASSPGTNTDTQYFGPGTRLTVL.

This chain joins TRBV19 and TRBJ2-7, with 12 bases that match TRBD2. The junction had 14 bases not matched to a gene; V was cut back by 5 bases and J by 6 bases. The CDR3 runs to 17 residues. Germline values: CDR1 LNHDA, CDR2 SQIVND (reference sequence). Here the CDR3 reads CASSPPTSGGLPVEQYF. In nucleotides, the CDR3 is TGTGCCAGTAGTCCCCCGACTAGCGGGGGTCTTCCTGTCGAGCAGTACTTC.

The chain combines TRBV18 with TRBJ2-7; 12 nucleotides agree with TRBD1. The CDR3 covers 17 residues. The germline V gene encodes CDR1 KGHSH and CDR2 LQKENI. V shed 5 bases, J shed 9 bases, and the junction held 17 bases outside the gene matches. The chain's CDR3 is CASSSTGPGTGGAGQYF. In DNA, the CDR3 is TGTGCCAGCTCATCCACGGGACCCGGGACAGGGGGCGCTGGGCAGTACTTC.

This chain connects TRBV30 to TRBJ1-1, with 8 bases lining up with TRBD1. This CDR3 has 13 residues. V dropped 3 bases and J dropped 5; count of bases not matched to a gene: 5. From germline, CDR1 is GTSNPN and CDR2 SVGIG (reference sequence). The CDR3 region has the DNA TGTGCCTGGAGGCAACAGGGGGGAACTGAAGCTTTCTTT. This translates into CAWRQQGGTEAFF.

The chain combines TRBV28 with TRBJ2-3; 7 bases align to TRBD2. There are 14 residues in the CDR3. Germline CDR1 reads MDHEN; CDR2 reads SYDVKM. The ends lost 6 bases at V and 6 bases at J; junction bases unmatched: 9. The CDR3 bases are TGTGCCAGCAGCTGGGGGAGGGTAGGCGATACGCAGTATTTT. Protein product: CASSWGRVGDTQYF.

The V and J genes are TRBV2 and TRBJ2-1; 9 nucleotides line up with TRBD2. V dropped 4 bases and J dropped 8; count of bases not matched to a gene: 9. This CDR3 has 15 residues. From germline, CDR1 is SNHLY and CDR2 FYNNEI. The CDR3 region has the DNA TGTGCCAGCAGTGCTCATTATAGCGGGGGTGATGAGCAGTTCTTC. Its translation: CASSAHYSGGDEQFF.

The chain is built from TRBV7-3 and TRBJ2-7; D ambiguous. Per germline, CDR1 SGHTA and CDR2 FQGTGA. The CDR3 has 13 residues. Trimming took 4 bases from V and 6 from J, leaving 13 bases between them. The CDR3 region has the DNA TGTGCCAGCAGCTGGACCGACGGAAGCGAGCAGTACTTC. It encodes CASSWTDGSEQYF.

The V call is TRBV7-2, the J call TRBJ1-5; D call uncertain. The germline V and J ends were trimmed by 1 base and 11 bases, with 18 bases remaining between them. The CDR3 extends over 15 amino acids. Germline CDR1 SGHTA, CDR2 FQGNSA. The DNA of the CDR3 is TGTGCCAGCAGCTTAGAGGCCCGCTACAGTTTATCCCAGCATTTT. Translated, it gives CASSLEARYSLSQHF.

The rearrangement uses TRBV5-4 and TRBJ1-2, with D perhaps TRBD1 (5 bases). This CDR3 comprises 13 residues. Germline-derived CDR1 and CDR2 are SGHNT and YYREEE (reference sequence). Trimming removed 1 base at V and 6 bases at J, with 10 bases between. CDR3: CASSLFPGDGYTF. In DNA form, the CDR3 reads TGTGCCAGCAGCTTGTTCCCGGGGGATGGCTACACCTTC.

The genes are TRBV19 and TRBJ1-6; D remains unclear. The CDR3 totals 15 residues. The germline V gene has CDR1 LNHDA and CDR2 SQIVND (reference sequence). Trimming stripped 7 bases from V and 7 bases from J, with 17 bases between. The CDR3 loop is CASMMNLRANSPLHF. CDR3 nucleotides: TGTGCCAGTATGATGAACCTGAGAGCGAATTCACCCCTCCACTTT.

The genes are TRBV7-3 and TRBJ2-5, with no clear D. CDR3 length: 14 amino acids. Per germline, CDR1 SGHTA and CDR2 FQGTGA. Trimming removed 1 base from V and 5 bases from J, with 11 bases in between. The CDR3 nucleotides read TGTGCCAGCAGCTTAAATGCAGGTCGGGAGACCCAGTACTTC. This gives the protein CASSLNAGRETQYF.

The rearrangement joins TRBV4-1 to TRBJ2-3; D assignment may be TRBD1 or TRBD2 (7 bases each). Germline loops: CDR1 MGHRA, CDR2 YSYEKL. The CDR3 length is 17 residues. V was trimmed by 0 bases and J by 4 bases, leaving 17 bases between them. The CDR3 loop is CASSQDSQGRVADTQYF. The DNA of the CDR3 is TGCGCCAGCAGCCAAGACTCACAGGGGAGGGTGGCAGATACGCAGTATTTT.

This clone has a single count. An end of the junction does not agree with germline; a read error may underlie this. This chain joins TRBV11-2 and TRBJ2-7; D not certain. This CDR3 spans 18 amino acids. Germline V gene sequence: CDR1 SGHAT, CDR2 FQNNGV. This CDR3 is CASSSLGLVAASSHEQYF. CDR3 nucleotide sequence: TGTGCCAGCAGCTCCCTTGGCTTGGTGGCTGCCTCCTCCCACGAGCAGTACTTC. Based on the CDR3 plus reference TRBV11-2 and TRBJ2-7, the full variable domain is EAGVAQSPRYKIIEKRQSVAFWCNPISGHATLYWYQQILGQGPKLLIQFQNNGVVDDSQLPKDRFSAERLKGVDSTLKIQPAKLEDSAVYLCASSSLGLVAASSHEQYFGPGTRLTVT.

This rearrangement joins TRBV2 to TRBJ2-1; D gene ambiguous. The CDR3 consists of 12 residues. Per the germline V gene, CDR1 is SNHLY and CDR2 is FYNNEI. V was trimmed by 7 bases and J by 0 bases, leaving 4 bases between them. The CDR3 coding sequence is TGTGCCAGCAAGGACTCCTACAATGAGCAGTTCTTC. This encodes CASKDSYNEQFF.

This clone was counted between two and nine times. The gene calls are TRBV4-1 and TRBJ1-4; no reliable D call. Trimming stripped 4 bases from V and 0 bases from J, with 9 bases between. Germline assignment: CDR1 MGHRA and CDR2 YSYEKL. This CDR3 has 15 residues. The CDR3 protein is CASSLSIATNEKLFF. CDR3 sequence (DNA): TGCGCCAGCAGCCTAAGCATTGCAACTAATGAAAAACTGTTTTTT.

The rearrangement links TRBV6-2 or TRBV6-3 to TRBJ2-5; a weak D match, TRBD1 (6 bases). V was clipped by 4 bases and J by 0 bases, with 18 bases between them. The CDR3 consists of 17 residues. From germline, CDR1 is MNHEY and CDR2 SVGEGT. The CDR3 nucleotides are TGTGCCAGCAGTTCTTCCGCCGGGACACCGTACCAAGAGACCCAGTACTTC. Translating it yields CASSSSAGTPYQETQYF.

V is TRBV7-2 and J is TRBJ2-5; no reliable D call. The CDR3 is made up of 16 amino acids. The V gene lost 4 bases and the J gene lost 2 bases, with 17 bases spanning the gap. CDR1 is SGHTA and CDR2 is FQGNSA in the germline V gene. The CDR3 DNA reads TGTGCCAGCAGCTCTCCTGTTGGGTATAGGCAAGAGACCCAGTACTTC. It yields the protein CASSSPVGYRQETQYF.

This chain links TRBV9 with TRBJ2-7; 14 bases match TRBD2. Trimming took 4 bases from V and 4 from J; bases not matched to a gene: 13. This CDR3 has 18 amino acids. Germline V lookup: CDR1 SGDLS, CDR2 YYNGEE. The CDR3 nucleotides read TGTGCCAGCAGCCCCTCCACCGGGACTAGCGGGAGAGGGTACGAGCAGTACTTC. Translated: CASSPSTGTSGRGYEQYF.

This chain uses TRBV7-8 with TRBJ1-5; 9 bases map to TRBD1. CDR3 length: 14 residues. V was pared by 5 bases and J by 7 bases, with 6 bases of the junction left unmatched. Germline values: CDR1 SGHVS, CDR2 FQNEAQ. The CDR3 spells CASSKQGAEQPQHF. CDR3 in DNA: TGTGCCAGCAGCAAACAGGGGGCGGAGCAGCCCCAGCATTTT.

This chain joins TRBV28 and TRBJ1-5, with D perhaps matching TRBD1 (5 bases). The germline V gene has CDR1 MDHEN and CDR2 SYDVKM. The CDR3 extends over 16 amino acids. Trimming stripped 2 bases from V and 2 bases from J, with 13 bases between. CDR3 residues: CASSLKGGGGNQPQHF. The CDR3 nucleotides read TGTGCCAGCAGTTTAAAGGGCGGGGGAGGCAATCAGCCCCAGCATTTT.

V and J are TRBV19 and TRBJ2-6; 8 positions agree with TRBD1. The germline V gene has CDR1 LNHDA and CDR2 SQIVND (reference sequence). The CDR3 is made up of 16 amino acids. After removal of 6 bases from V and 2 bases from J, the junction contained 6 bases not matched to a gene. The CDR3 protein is CASRDRGSPGANVLTF. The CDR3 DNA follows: TGTGCCAGTAGAGACAGGGGATCTCCTGGGGCCAACGTCCTGACTTTC.

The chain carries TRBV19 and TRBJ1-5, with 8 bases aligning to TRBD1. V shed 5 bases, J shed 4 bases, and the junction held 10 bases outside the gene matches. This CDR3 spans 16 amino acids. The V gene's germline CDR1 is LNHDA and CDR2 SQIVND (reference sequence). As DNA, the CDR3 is TGTGCCAGTAGTGCAACCGGACAGGGAAGGAATCAGCCCCAGCATTTT. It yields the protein CASSATGQGRNQPQHF.

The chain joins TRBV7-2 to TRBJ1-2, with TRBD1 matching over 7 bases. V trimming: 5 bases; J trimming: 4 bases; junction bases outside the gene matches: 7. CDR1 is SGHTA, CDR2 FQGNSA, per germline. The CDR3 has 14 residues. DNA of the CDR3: TGTGCCAGCAGCGGATGGGACAGACTCTATGGCTACACCTTC. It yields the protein CASSGWDRLYGYTF.